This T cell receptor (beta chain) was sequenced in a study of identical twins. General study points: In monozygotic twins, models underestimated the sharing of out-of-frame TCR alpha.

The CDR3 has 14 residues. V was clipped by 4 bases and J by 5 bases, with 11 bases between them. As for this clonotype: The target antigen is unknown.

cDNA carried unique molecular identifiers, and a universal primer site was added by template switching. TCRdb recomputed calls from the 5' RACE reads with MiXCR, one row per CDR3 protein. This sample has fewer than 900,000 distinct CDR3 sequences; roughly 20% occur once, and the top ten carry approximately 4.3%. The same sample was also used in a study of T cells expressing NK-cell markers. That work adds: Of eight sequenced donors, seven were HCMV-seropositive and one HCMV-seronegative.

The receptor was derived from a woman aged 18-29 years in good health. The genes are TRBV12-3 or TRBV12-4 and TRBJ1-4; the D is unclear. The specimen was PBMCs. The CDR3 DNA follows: TGTGCCAGCAGTTACACTAGGCAGAATGAAAAACTGTTTTTT. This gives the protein CASSYTRQNEKLFF.